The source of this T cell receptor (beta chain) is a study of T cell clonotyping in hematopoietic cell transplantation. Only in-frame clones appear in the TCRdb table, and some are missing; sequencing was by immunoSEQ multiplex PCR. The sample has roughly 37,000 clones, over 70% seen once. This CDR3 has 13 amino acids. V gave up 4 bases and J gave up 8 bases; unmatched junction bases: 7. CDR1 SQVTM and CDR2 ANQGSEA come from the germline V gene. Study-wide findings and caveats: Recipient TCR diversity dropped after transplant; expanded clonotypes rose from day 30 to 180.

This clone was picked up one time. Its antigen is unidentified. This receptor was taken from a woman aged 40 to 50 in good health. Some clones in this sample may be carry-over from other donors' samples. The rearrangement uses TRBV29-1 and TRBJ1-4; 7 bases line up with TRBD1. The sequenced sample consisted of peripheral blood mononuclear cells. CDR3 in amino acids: CSVGQGGLEKLFF. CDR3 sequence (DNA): TGCAGCGTTGGTCAGGGGGGATTGGAAAAACTGTTTTTT.